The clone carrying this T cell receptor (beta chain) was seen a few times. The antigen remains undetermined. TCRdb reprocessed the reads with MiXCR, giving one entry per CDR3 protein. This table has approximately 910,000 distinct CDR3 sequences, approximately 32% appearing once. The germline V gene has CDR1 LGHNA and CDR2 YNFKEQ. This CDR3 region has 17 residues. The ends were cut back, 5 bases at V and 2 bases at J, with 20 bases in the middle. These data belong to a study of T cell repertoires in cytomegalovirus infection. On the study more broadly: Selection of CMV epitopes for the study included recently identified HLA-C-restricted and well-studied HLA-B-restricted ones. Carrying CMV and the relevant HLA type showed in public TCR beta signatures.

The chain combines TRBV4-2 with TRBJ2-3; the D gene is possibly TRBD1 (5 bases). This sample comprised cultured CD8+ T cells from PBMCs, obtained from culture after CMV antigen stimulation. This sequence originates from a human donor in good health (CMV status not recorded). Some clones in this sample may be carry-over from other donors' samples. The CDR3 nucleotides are TGTGCCAGCAGCTCCAGGAAAGCTGGGGCCTACACAGATACGCAGTATTTT. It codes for CASSSRKAGAYTDTQYF.